A selection of T cell receptor beta chains follows, all from one sample in a study of shared clonotypes between healthy human individuals. The method was immunoSEQ multiplex PCR; TCRdb's version includes in-frame clones alone and lacks a portion of them. The data hold about 2.4 million clones, with roughly 93% observed a single time. Sequencing input: naive CD4+ T cells from PBMCs. The receptors stem from a man between 18 and 29 years old in good health. Some clones in this sample may be carry-over from other donors' samples. Both conserved end residues are part of each CDR3. The D gene is left open where the match is weak. Not every row has a clone size; where given, it reads once, few, many or a size class.

CASSFDRTGGTEAFF | TGTGCCAGCAGTTTCGATCGGACAGGGGGCACTGAAGCTTTCTTT | TRBV27 | - | TRBD1 | TRBJ1-1
CASSSRRLLLIDSYNEQFF | TGTGCCAGCAGCTCGCGAAGACTTCTTTTAATTGACTCCTACAATGAGCAGTTCTTC | TRBV7-9 | - | - | TRBJ2-1
CASSEPRKTTYEQYF | TGTGCCAGCAGTGAACCCCGAAAGACCACCTACGAGCAGTACTTC | TRBV6-1 | - | - | TRBJ2-7
CASSPRRTSPNTYEQYF | TGTGCCAGCAGCCCCCGAAGGACTAGCCCGAATACCTACGAGCAGTACTTC | TRBV7-2 | - | TRBD2 | TRBJ2-7
CASSQTGGYGYTF | TGTGCCAGCAGCCAGACAGGGGGATATGGCTACACCTTC | TRBV7-6 | - | TRBD1 | TRBJ1-2
CASSSLGQGDYEQYF | TGTGCCAGCAGTTCCCTGGGACAGGGAGACTACGAGCAGTACTTC | TRBV28 | - | TRBD1 | TRBJ2-7
CAISDGQGYEQYF | TGTGCCATCAGTGATGGGCAGGGATACGAGCAGTACTTC | TRBV10-3 | - | - | TRBJ2-7
CASPRRGRAGEQYF | TGTGCCAGCCCTCGAAGAGGGAGGGCCGGTGAGCAGTACTTC | TRBV2 | - | TRBD2 | TRBJ2-7
CASSQRGVKLYGYTF | TGTGCCAGCAGCCAACGGGGGGTTAAGCTTTATGGCTACACCTTC | TRBV5-6 | once | - | TRBJ1-2
CASGQGVGEKLFF | TGTGCCAGCGGACAGGGAGTAGGTGAAAAACTGTTTTTT | TRBV6-1 | - | TRBD1 | TRBJ1-4
CASSPGLLSYEQYF | TGTGCCAGCTCACCGGGACTGCTCTCCTACGAGCAGTACTTC | TRBV18 | - | - | TRBJ2-7
CASSSFGRLATGNTIYF | TGTGCCAGCAGCTCCTTCGGACGATTAGCTACTGGAAACACCATATATTTT | TRBV7-2 | - | - | TRBJ1-3
CASSIGLAASTDTQYF | TGTGCCAGCAGCATAGGGCTAGCGGCCAGCACAGATACGCAGTATTTT | TRBV7-3 | - | TRBD2 | TRBJ2-3
CASSKEGLAYEQYF | TGTGCCAGCAGTAAAGAGGGACTAGCCTACGAGCAGTACTTC | TRBV6-5 | - | TRBD2 | TRBJ2-7
CASSSGQGGEKLFF | TGCGCCAGCAGCTCAGGACAGGGAGGCGAAAAACTGTTTTTT | TRBV4-1 | - | TRBD1 | TRBJ1-4
CASSPPAFPLYNEQFF | TGTGCCAGCAGTCCCCCCGCCTTTCCCCTATACAATGAGCAGTTCTTC | TRBV27 | - | - | TRBJ2-1
CASSPRGNSNQPQHF | TGTGCCAGCTCACCACGGGGGAATAGCAATCAGCCCCAGCATTTT | TRBV18 | few | - | TRBJ1-5
CASSLGWTQYF | TGTGCCAGCAGCCTGGGCTGGACCCAGTACTTC | TRBV5-6 | - | - | TRBJ2-5
CASSLWTAREETQYF | TGCGCCAGCAGCTTGTGGACCGCGAGGGAAGAGACCCAGTACTTC | TRBV5-1 | few | - | TRBJ2-5
CASSQGRAGQYEQYF | TGCGCCAGCAGCCAAGGACGGGCAGGACAGTACGAGCAGTACTTC | TRBV4-1 | - | - | TRBJ2-7
CASSSGTGVFNQPQHF | TGTGCCAGCTCCTCCGGGACAGGGGTTTTCAATCAGCCCCAGCATTTT | TRBV19 | - | TRBD1 | TRBJ1-5
CASSTGRAGELFF | TGTGCCAGCTCAACAGGGAGGGCCGGGGAGCTGTTTTTT | TRBV18 | - | - | TRBJ2-2
CASSPSRQGGTQETQYF | TGTGCCAGCTCACCATCCAGACAGGGGGGAACACAAGAGACCCAGTACTTC | TRBV18 | - | TRBD1 | TRBJ2-5
CATSRARAGELFF | TGTGCCACCAGCAGAGCGAGGGCCGGGGAGCTGTTTTTT | TRBV15 | - | - | TRBJ2-2
CASSPQRFSRNTGELFF | TGTGCCAGCAGCCCACAGAGGTTCTCTCGAAACACCGGGGAGCTGTTTTTT | TRBV7-2 | - | - | TRBJ2-2
CASSGGQNGELFF | TGTGCCAGCAGTGGCGGACAGAATGGGGAGCTGTTTTTT | TRBV6-1 | - | - | TRBJ2-2
CASSARDAFSGANVLTF | TGTGCCAGCAGTGCCCGGGACGCCTTCTCTGGGGCCAACGTCCTGACTTTC | TRBV27 | once | - | TRBJ2-6
CASSVRQFSYEQYF | TGTGCCAGCAGCGTAAGACAGTTCTCCTACGAGCAGTACTTC | TRBV9 | - | - | TRBJ2-7
CASRKQGNTGELFF | TGTGCCAGCAGGAAACAGGGAAACACCGGGGAGCTGTTTTTT | TRBV25-1 | - | - | TRBJ2-2
CASSGQVNTEAFF | TGTGCCAGCAGCGGGCAGGTGAACACTGAAGCTTTCTTT | TRBV2 | - | - | TRBJ1-1
CASSPGLALDTQYF | TGTGCCAGCAGCCCGGGACTAGCGCTAGATACGCAGTATTTT | TRBV5-6 | - | TRBD2 | TRBJ2-3
CASSPMGFQGDTQYF | TGTGCCAGCAGTCCAATGGGATTTCAGGGAGATACGCAGTATTTT | TRBV28 | - | - | TRBJ2-3
CASSLDPKLGYTF | TGTGCCAGCAGCTTAGACCCGAAACTTGGCTACACCTTC | TRBV7-2 | - | - | TRBJ1-2
CASSLAGTYEQYF | TGTGCCAGCAGCTTGGCGGGAACCTACGAGCAGTACTTC | TRBV5-4 | - | - | TRBJ2-7
CASSRGDGSTDTQYF | TGTGCCAGCAGTCGAGGGGACGGGAGTACAGATACGCAGTATTTT | TRBV7-2 | - | - | TRBJ2-3
CASGGRNYGYTF | TGTGCCAGCGGCGGCCGAAACTATGGCTACACCTTC | TRBV2 | - | - | TRBJ1-2
CASARDVDDGFF | TGTGCCAGCGCTAGGGACGTCGATGACGGTTTCTTT | TRBV28 | - | - | TRBJ1-1
CASSFLAGASTDTQYF | TGTGCCAGCAGCTTTCTCGCCGGAGCTAGCACAGATACGCAGTATTTT | TRBV7-9 | - | - | TRBJ2-3
CASSPRGGLHNEQFF | TGTGCCAGCAGTCCTCGGGGGGGCTTGCACAATGAGCAGTTCTTC | TRBV28 | once | TRBD2 | TRBJ2-1
CSLGGDTQYF | TGCAGCCTTGGGGGAGATACGCAGTATTTT | TRBV29-1 | - | - | TRBJ2-3
CASSSGTVRNTEAFF | TGCGCCAGCAGCTCGGGGACAGTCCGGAACACTGAAGCTTTCTTT | TRBV5-1 | once | TRBD1 | TRBJ1-1
CAWSGRNTGELFF | TGTGCCTGGAGTGGCAGAAACACCGGGGAGCTGTTTTTT | TRBV30 | - | - | TRBJ2-2
CASSRGQPYEQYF | TGCGCCAGCAGCAGGGGACAGCCCTACGAGCAGTACTTC | TRBV4-1 | - | TRBD1 | TRBJ2-7
CATIYPGTSGRTGYNEQFF | TGTGCCACTATTTACCCCGGGACTAGCGGGAGAACAGGATACAATGAGCAGTTCTTC | TRBV19 | - | TRBD2 | TRBJ2-1
CASSLEGFGTQYF | TGTGCCAGCAGCTTAGAAGGTTTTGGGACCCAGTACTTC | TRBV5-5 | - | - | TRBJ2-5
CASGLAGVSGELFF | TGTGCCAGCGGGCTAGCGGGAGTAAGTGGGGAGCTGTTTTTT | TRBV2 | once | TRBD2 | TRBJ2-2
CASRGRSSGGTDTQYF | TGTGCCAGCAGGGGCCGATCTAGCGGGGGCACAGATACGCAGTATTTT | TRBV28 | - | TRBD2 | TRBJ2-3
CASGRDIAYNEQFF | TGTGCCAGCGGCCGGGACATAGCCTACAATGAGCAGTTCTTC | TRBV6-6 | - | - | TRBJ2-1
CASSRGRGHFPYSNQPQHF | TGTGCCAGCAGCAGAGGGCGGGGACACTTTCCTTATAGCAATCAGCCCCAGCATTTT | TRBV21-1 | once | - | TRBJ1-5
CASSQADIDYGYTF | TGTGCCAGCAGCCAAGCCGACATCGACTATGGCTACACCTTC | TRBV14 | - | - | TRBJ1-2
CASRPQGFWEQYF | TGTGCCAGCAGGCCCCAGGGTTTTTGGGAGCAGTACTTC | TRBV6-1 | - | - | TRBJ2-7
CASSPVLQGASYEQYF | TGTGCCAGCTCCCCGGTTCTGCAGGGGGCTTCCTACGAGCAGTACTTC | TRBV18 | - | TRBD1 | TRBJ2-7
CASTKLGQGTNTEAFF | TGTGCCAGCACTAAACTGGGACAGGGGACGAACACTGAAGCTTTCTTT | TRBV2 | - | TRBD1 | TRBJ1-1
CASSLWTGMMTNEKLFF | TGTGCCAGCAGCTTGTGGACAGGGATGATGACTAATGAAAAACTGTTTTTT | TRBV5-4 | once | TRBD1 | TRBJ1-4